These 14 T cell receptor beta chains came from one sample sequenced in a study of blood T cells in healthy people across ages (dated by TCRdb to between 2015 and 2017). Libraries were made using 5' RACE. TCRdb lists the instrument as Illumina HiSeq 2500. The second PCR ran for roughly 7 to 12 cycles and used a J-beta primer mix along with a sample-barcoded 5' primer. TCRdb trimmed public reads at Q25 via fastp, called clones via MiXCR and kept in-frame beta chains. Every CDR3 protein is listed once, alongside the most common genes and DNA of its rows. The sample table records about 540,000 distinct CDR3 sequences; 24% of these occur just once. Approximately 8.7% of the sample is in the top ten clones. These sequences were also reported in another study, on T cells of mothers and their children.

Sequenced input: blood. These receptors originate from a boy aged 10-17 years in good health.

V gene TRBV3-1 combines with J gene TRBJ1-4; no clear D gene. Trimming removed 0 bases at V and 1 base at J, with 18 bases between. Germline V gives CDR1 LGHDT, CDR2 YNNKEL (reference sequence). This CDR3 has 19 amino acids. The chain's CDR3 is CASSQELPRRDETNEKLFF. DNA of the CDR3: TGTGCCAGCAGCCAAGAGCTTCCGAGAAGGGATGAAACTAATGAAAAACTGTTTTTT.

V gene TRBV6-1 combines with J gene TRBJ2-5; D is unclear. Germline loops: CDR1 MNHNS, CDR2 SASEGT. The CDR3 covers 15 residues. Trimming pared 2 bases from V and 6 bases from J, leaving 16 bases between. CDR3 coding DNA: TGTGCCAGCAGTGAACGTTGGACGGAAGAAAAGACCCAGTACTTC. Translation gives CASSERWTEEKTQYF.

The chain joins TRBV20-1 to TRBJ2-5; D not certain. Looked up from germline, CDR1 is DFQATT and CDR2 is SNEGSKA (reference sequence). The CDR3 is made up of 11 amino acids. The CDR3 spells CSYLEAETQYF. CDR3 nucleotide sequence: TGCAGCTATCTCGAAGCAGAGACCCAGTACTTC.

The CDR3 region is CASSLIGGPPYEQYV. The DNA of the CDR3 is TGTGCCAGCAGCTTAATAGGGGGCCCACCCTACGAGCAGTACGTC. This sequence joins TRBV5-6 and TRBJ2-7; 7 positions agree with TRBD1. Germline assignment: CDR1 SGHDT and CDR2 YYEEEE. The J segment lost 2 bases and the V segment lost 2 bases, leaving 7 bases of the junction unmatched. The CDR3 covers 15 residues.

This clonotype appeared a single time. The chain recombines TRBV9 with TRBJ2-3; possibly TRBD2 for D (5 bases). This CDR3 is built from 14 residues. CDR1 SGDLS and CDR2 YYNGEE come from the germline V gene. V lost 1 base, J lost 4 bases, and 10 bases lay in between. Written as DNA, the CDR3 is TGTGCCAGCAGCGTACGGGGTACTGCAGATACGCAGTATTTT. It translates to CASSVRGTADTQYF.

The table lists this clonotype with a few counts. This chain links TRBV20-1 with TRBJ1-3; no clear D. The germline CDR1 and CDR2 sequences are DFQATT and SNEGSKA (reference sequence). With 3 bases removed from V and 4 bases from J, the gap between germline ends came to 19 bases. This CDR3 is 16 amino acids long. CDR3 residues: CSASPGMGYSGNTIYF. CDR3 DNA: TGCAGTGCTAGCCCCGGCATGGGTTACTCGGGAAACACCATATATTTT.

The gene calls are TRBV9 and TRBJ1-3, with TRBD1 as a possible D gene (5 bases). Trimming removed 1 base at V and 0 bases at J, with 8 bases between. The CDR3 has 15 amino acids. The germline CDR1 and CDR2 sequences are SGDLS and YYNGEE. The DNA for the CDR3 is TGTGCCAGCAGCGTAACTGGGGGCTCTGGAAACACCATATATTTT. It yields the protein CASSVTGGSGNTIYF.

This clonotype was observed a few times. The chain combines TRBV24-1 with TRBJ2-4; D not resolved. The V and J ends lost 2 bases and 9 bases respectively, with 10 bases between them. The germline CDR1 and CDR2 sequences are KGHDR and SFDVKD. The CDR3 length is 13 residues. DNA of the CDR3: TGTGCCACCAGTGATTCCCTCCTGGGCATTCAGTACTTC. Translated: CATSDSLLGIQYF.

This clonotype has only a few counts. The V call is TRBV5-1, the J call TRBJ2-4; TRBD2 is a possible D gene (6 bases). CDR3 size: 17 residues. Germline V gene sequence: CDR1 SGHRS, CDR2 YFSETQ. V lost 2 bases, J lost 0 bases, and 15 bases lay in between. The CDR3 DNA follows: TGCGCCAGCAGCTTTGGCGGGGCCGGACTAGCCAAAAACATTCAGTACTTC. Translating it yields CASSFGGAGLAKNIQYF.

This clonotype showed up just a few times. V gene TRBV20-1 combines with J gene TRBJ1-5, with a possible D match to TRBD1 (6 bases). CDR1 and CDR2 (germline): DFQATT, SNEGSKA (reference sequence). This CDR3 has 13 amino acids. Trimming removed 0 bases from V and 6 bases from J, with 9 bases in between. CDR3 sequence (DNA): TGCAGTGCTAGAGAAGGGGGAAGTCAGCCCCAGCATTTT. It is translated as CSAREGGSQPQHF.

The chain uses TRBV28 and TRBJ1-4; tentative D call: TRBD1 (6 bases). Germline loops: CDR1 MDHEN, CDR2 SYDVKM. The length of the CDR3 is 15 residues. Trimming shortened V by 8 bases and J by 7 bases, and 20 bases separated the two germline ends. This CDR3 reads CASLRTGRRVEKLFF. The DNA of the CDR3 is TGTGCCAGCCTAAGAACAGGGCGCCGAGTTGAAAAACTGTTTTTT.

This clonotype occurred many times. In DNA, the CDR3 is TGTGCCAGCAGCCCGACCGGGACTAGCGGCTACGAGCAGTACTTC. Protein product: CASSPTGTSGYEQYF. This chain connects TRBV7-2 to TRBJ2-7; 11 nucleotides align to TRBD2. Per germline, CDR1 SGHTA and CDR2 FQGNSA. The CDR3 is made up of 15 amino acids. V trimming: 5 bases; J trimming: 3 bases; junction bases outside the gene matches: 6.

The CDR3 is CASSSQGGLAGFYEQYF. The CDR3 bases are TGCGCCAGCAGCTCACAGGGGGGACTAGCAGGTTTCTACGAGCAGTACTTC. This chain connects TRBV5-1 to TRBJ2-7; a possible D gene is TRBD2 (9 bases). The CDR3 loop spans 17 amino acids. Germline V gene data show CDR1 as SGHRS and CDR2 as YFSETQ. The ends were cut back, 3 bases at V and 3 bases at J, with 22 bases in the middle.

The rearrangement joins TRBV12-5 to TRBJ1-5; D not certain. The V end was cut by 3 bases, the J end by 5 bases, with 11 bases between. CDR1 LGHNT and CDR2 FRNRAP come from the germline V gene. The CDR3 runs to 14 residues. CDR3 sequence (DNA): TGTGCTAGTGGTTTAGGGCCATGGGATCAGCCCCAGCATTTT. It yields the protein CASGLGPWDQPQHF.